This T cell receptor beta chain was sequenced for a study of blood T cell repertoires in COVID-19. As for the study in general: Acute and convalescent COVID-19 samples came from the United States, Italy and Spain. The analysed material was cDNA or gDNA that came from T cells, B-cell-depleted T cells, or PBMCs.

Sequencing was performed with immunoSEQ multiplex PCR; in TCRdb, only in-frame clones are kept and a portion is missing. Among 400,000 to 500,000 clones listed, 88% were seen once. Participant age was about 18 to 89 years, and participants resided in roughly 25 US areas. Participants' reported clinical history set cohort assignment. Germline V gene data show CDR1 as KGHSH and CDR2 as LQKENI. This CDR3 has 14 amino acids. V was clipped by 3 bases and J by 1 base, with 6 bases between them. This sequence joins TRBV18 and TRBJ2-2; the D gene is possibly TRBD1 (6 bases). The sample was PBMCs or T cells enriched from blood (not recorded which). The clonotype comes from a middle-aged woman who had recovered from COVID-19. The CDR3 sequence is CASSPTGNTGELFF. CDR3 DNA: TGTGCCAGCTCACCGACAGGGAACACCGGGGAGCTGTTTTTT.